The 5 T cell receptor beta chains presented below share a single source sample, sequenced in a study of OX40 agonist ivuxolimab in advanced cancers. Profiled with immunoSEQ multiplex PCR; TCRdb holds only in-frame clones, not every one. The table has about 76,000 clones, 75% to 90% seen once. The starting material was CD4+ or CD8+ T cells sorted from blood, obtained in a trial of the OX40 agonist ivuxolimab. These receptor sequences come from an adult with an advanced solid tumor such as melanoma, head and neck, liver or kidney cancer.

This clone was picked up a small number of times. For the CDR3, the DNA is TGTGCCAGCAGCGCGCGAACGCAGGGGCAAGAGACCCAGTACTTC. Protein product: CASSARTQGQETQYF. The chain recombines TRBV5-4 with TRBJ2-5; D may be TRBD1 (6 bases). V gave up 4 bases and J gave up 2 bases, with 15 bases separating them. The V gene's germline CDR1 is SGHNT and CDR2 YYREEE (reference sequence). This CDR3 region has 15 residues.

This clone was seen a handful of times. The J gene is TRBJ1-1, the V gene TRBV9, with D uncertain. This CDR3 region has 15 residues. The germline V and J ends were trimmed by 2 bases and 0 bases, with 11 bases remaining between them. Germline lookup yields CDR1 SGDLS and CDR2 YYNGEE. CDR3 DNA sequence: TGTGCCAGCAGCGTCTCAGACGGACTGAACACTGAAGCTTTCTTT. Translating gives CASSVSDGLNTEAFF.

The CDR3 sequence: CASSGFREGIYEQYF. The CDR3 DNA sequence: TGCGCCAGCAGTGGATTTCGGGAAGGAATCTACGAGCAGTACTTC. The chain is built from TRBV10-2 and TRBJ2-7; possible D gene TRBD2, 5 bases. V lost 4 bases, J lost 3 bases, and 16 bases lay in between. CDR3 size: 15 residues. Germline V gene data show CDR1 as WSHSY and CDR2 as SAAADI.

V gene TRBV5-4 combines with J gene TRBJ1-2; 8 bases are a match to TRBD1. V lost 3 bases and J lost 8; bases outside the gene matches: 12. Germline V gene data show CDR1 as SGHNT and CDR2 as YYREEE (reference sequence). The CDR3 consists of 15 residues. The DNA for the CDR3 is TGTGCCAGCAGCTCGCGGTCGGGACAGGAGGGCGGCTACACCTTC. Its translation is CASSSRSGQEGGYTF.

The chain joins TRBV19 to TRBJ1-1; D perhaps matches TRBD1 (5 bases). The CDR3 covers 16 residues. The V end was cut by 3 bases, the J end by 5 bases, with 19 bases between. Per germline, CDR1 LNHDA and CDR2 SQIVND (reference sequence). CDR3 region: CASSINGLGGRTEAFF. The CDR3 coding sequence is TGTGCCAGTAGTATTAACGGCCTCGGGGGGAGAACTGAAGCTTTCTTT.